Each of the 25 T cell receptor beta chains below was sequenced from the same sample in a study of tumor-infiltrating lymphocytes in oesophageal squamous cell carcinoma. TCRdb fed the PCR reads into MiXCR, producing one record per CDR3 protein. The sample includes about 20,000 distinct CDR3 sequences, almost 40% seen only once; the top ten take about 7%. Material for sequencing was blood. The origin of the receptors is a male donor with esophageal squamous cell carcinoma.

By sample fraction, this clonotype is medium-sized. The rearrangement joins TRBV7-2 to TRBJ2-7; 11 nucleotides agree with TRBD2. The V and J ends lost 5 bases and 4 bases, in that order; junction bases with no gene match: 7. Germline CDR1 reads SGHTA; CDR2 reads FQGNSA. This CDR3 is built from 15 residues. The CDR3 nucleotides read TGTGCCAGCAGCCGCAATAGCGGGAGGGGGTACGAGCAGTACTTC. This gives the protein CASSRNSGRGYEQYF.

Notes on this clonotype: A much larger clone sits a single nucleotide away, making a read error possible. The CDR3 DNA follows: TGTGCCAGCAGATGGACTAGCGGGGCCACACGGAGCTCCTACAATGAGCAGTACTTC. Its protein is CASRWTSGATRSSYNEQYF. V gene TRBV6-1 combines with J gene TRBJ2-7, with 12 bases matching TRBD2. V lost 6 bases, J lost 7 bases, and 22 bases stayed unmatched. The CDR3 sequence is 19 residues long. Germline assignment: CDR1 MNHNS and CDR2 SASEGT.

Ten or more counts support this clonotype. CDR3 DNA: TGTGCCAGCAGCCTCACTAGCGGGGGGGCGGATACGCAGTATTTT. Residues: CASSLTSGGADTQYF. The chain is built from TRBV5-6 and TRBJ2-3, with 13 nucleotides matching TRBD2. The CDR3 runs 15 residues. With V trimmed by 4 bases and J by 6 bases, 5 bases remained unmatched. The germline CDR1 and CDR2 sequences are SGHDT and YYEEEE.

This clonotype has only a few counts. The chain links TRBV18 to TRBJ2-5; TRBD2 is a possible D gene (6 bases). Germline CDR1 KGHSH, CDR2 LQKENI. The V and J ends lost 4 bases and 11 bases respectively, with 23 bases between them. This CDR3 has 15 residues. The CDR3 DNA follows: TGTGCCAGCTCACTTTCTCCGGGAGAGAACAATGAGCAGTACTTC. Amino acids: CASSLSPGENNEQYF.

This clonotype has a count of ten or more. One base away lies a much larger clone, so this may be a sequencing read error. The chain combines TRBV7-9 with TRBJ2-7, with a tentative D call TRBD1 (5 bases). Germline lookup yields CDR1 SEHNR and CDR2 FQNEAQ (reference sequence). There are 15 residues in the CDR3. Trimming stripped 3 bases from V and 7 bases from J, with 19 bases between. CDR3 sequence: CASSLGQGIGNEQYF. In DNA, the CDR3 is TGTGCCAGCAGCTTGGGGCAGGGAATTGGGAATGAGCAGTACTTC.

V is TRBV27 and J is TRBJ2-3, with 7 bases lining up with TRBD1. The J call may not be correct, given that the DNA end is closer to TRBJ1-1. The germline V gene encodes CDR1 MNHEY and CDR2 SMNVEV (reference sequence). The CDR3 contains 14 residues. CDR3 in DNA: TGTGCCAGCAGTTTATCCGGGACAGTCGCTGAAGCTTTCTTT. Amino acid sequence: CASSLSGTVAEAFF.

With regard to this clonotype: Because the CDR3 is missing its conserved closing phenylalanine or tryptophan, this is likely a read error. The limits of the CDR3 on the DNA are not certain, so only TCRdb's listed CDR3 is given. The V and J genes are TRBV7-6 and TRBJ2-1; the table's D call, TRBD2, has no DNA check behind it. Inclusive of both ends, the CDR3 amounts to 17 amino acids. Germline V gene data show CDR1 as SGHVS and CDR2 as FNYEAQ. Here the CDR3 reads CASSSGPSQQETQYFGS.

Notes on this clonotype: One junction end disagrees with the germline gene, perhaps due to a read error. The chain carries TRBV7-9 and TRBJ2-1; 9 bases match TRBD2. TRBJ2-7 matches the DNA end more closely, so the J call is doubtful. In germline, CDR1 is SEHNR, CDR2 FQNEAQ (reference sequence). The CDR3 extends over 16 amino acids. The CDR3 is CASSLAGASGVDEQYF. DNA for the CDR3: TGTGCTAGCAGCTTAGCGGGGGCTAGCGGGGTTGATGAGCAGTACTTC.

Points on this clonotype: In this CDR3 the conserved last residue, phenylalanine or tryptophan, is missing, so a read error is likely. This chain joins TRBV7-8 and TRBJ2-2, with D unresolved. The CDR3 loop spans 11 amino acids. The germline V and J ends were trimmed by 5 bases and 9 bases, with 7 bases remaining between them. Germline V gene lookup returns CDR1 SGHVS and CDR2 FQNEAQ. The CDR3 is CASSPPRELFS. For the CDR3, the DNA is TGTGCCAGCAGCCCCCCCAGGGAGCTGTTTTCT.

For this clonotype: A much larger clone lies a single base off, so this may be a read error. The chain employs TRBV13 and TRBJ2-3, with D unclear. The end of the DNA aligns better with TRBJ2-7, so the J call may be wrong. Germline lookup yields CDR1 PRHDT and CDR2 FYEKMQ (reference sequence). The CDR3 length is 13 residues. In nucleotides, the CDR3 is TGTGCCAGCAGCTTAGGATGGAGCAATGAGCAGTACTTC. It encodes CASSLGWSNEQYF.

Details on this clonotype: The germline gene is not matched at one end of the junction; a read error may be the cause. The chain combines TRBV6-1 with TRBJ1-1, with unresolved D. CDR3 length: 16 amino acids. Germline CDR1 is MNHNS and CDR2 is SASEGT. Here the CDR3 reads CASSPQRGSNTGELYF. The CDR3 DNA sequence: TGTGCCAGCAGTCCCCAGCGGGGATCGAACACCGGGGAGCTGTACTTC.

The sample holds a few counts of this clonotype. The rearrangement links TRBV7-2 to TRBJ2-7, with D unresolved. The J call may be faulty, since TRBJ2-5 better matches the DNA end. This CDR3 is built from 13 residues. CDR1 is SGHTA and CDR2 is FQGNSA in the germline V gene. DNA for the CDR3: TGTGCCAGCAGCTTATCTTGGGATGAGACCCAGTACTTC. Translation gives CASSLSWDETQYF.

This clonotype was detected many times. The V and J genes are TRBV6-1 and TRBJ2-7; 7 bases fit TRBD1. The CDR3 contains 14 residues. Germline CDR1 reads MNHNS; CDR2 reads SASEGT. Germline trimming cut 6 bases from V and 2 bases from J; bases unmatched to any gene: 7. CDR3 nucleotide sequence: TGTGCCAGCAGGTCCGGACAGGCCGCCTACGAGCAGTACTTC. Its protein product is CASRSGQAAYEQYF.

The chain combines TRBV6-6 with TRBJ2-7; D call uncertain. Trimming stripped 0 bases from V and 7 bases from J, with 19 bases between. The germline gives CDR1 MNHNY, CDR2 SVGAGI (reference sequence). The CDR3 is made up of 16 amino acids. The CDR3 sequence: CASSYSLPESYNEQYF. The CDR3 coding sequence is TGTGCCAGCAGTTACTCCTTGCCTGAATCCTACAATGAGCAGTACTTC.

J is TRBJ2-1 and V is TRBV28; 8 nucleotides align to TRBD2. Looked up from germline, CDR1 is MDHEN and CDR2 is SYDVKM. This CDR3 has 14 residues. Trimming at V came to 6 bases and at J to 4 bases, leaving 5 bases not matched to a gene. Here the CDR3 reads CASSPSGRYNEQFF. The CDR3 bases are TGTGCCAGCAGCCCAAGCGGGAGATACAATGAGCAGTTCTTC.

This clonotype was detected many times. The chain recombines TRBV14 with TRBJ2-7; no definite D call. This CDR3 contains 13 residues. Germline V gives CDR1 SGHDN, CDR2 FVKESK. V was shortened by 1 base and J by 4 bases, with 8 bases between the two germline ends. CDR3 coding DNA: TGTGCCAGCAGCCAAGGTCTGTTGTACGAGCAGTACTTC. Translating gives CASSQGLLYEQYF. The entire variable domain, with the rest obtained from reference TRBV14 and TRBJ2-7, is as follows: EAGVTQFPSHSVIEKGQTVTLRCDPISGHDNLYWYRRVMGKEIKFLLHFVKESKQDESGMPNNRFLAERTGGTYSTLKVQPAELEDSGVYFCASSQGLLYEQYFGPGTRLTVT.

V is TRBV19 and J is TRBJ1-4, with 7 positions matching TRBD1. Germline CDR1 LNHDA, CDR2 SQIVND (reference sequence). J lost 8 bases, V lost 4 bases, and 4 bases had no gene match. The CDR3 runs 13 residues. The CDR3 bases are TGTGCCAGTAGTAGAGGACAGGAAGAAAAACTGTTTTTT. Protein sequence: CASSRGQEEKLFF. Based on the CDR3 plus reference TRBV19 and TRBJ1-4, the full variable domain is DGGITQSPKYLFRKEGQNVTLSCEQNLNHDAMYWYRQDPGQGLRLIYYSQIVNDFQKGDIAEGYSVSREKKESFPLTVTSAQKNPTAFYLCASSRGQEEKLFFGSGTQLSVL.

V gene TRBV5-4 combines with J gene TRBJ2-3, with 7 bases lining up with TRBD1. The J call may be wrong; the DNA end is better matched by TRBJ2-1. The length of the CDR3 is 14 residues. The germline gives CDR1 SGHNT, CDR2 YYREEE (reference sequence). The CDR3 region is CASSTRQGHNEQFF. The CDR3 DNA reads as TGTGCCAGCAGCACCCGACAGGGCCACAATGAGCAGTTCTTC.

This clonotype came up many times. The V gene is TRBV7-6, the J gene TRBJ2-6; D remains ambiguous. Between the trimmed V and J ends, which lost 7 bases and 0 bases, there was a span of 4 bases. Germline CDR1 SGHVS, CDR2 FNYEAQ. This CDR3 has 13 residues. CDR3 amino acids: CASIPSGANVLTF. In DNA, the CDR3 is TGTGCCAGCATCCCCTCTGGGGCCAACGTCCTGACTTTC.

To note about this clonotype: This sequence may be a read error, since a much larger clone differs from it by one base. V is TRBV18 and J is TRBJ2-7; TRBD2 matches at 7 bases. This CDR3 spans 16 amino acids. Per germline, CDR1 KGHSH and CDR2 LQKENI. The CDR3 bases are TGTGCCAGCTCCGTGACTAGCTGGGGGAACACCGGGGAGCTGTATTTT. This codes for CASSVTSWGNTGELYF.

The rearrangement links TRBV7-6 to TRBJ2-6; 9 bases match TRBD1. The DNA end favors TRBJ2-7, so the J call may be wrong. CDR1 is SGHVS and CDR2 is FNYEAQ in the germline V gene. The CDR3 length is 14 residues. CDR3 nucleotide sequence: TGTGCCAGCAGCTTCCCGGGACAGGGAGGCGAGCAGTACTTC. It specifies CASSFPGQGGEQYF.

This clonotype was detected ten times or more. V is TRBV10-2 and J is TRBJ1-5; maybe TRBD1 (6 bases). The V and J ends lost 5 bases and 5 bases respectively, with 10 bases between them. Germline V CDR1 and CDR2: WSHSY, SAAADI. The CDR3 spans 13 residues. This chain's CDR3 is CASSPGEDQPQHF. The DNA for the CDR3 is TGCGCCAGCAGTCCAGGGGAAGATCAGCCCCAGCATTTT.

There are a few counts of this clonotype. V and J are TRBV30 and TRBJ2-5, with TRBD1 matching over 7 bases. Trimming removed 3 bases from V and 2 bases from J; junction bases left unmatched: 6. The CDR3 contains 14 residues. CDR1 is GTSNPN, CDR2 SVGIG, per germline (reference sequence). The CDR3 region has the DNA TGTGCCTGGAGCGCTGGACAGGAGCAAGAGACCCAGTACTTC. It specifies CAWSAGQEQETQYF.

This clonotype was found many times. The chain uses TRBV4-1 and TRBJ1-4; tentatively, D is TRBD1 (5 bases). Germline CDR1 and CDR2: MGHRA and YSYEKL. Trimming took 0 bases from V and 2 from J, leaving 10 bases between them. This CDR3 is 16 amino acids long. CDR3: CASSQEEAGTNEKLFF. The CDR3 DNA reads TGCGCCAGCAGCCAAGAGGAGGCAGGGACTAATGAAAAACTGTTTTTT.

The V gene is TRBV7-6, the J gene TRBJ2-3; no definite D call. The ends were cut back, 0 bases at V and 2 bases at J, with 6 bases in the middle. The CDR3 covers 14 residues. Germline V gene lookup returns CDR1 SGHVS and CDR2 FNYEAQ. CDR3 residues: CASSLAHTTDTQYF. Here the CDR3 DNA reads TGTGCCAGCAGCTTAGCGCACACCACAGATACGCAGTATTTT.